Following are 15 T cell receptor beta chains from one sample sequenced in a study of breast tumors, draining lymph nodes, adjacent tissues. The lymph nodes were axillary draining lymph nodes from breast cancer patients. MiXCR was run by TCRdb on the multiplex PCR reads, yielding one entry per CDR3 protein. The table lists 150,000 or so distinct CDR3 sequences, approximately 30% of them singletons. Sequencing input: axillary lymph node tissue. Source of these receptors: a female donor with breast cancer. Some clones in this sample may be carry-over from other donors' samples.

Turning to this clonotype: A much larger clone sits a single nucleotide away, making a read error possible. This rearrangement joins TRBV6-1 to TRBJ2-3; D remains unclear. V shed 7 bases and J shed 6 bases, with 8 bases lying between them. The CDR3 runs 11 residues. From germline, CDR1 is MNHNS and CDR2 SASEGT. In nucleotides, the CDR3 is TGTGCCAGCAATGAGTGGGATACGCAGTATTTT. Its translation is CASNEWDTQYF.

This clonotype appeared many times. The rearrangement links TRBV6-1 to TRBJ2-1; D is undetermined. V lost 10 bases and J 3 bases, leaving 10 bases between the germline ends. Germline values: CDR1 MNHNS, CDR2 SASEGT. This CDR3 has 12 amino acids. The DNA for the CDR3 is TGTGCCATCTGGGCAGGCTACAATGAGCAGTTCTTC. Its translation is CAIWAGYNEQFF.

This clonotype was counted many times. The chain uses TRBV20-1 and TRBJ2-1; 13 bases are shared with TRBD2. Germline V gene sequence: CDR1 DFQATT, CDR2 SNEGSKA (reference sequence). Trimming removed 1 base from V and 9 bases from J; junction bases left unmatched: 9. The CDR3 extends over 16 amino acids. CDR3 nucleotide sequence: TGCAGTGCTAGAGGTCCGACTAGCGGGAGGATCTGTGAGCAGTTCTTC. Translation: CSARGPTSGRICEQFF.

This clonotype showed up many times. The V gene is TRBV5-5, the J gene TRBJ2-3, with 10 positions matching TRBD2. There are 16 residues in the CDR3. V dropped 0 bases and J dropped 4; count of bases not matched to a gene: 5. Germline V gene lookup returns CDR1 SGHKS and CDR2 YYEKEE (reference sequence). CDR3 nucleotide sequence: TGTGCCAGCAGCTTGGTCCTAGCGGGAGACGCAGATACGCAGTATTTT. It yields the protein CASSLVLAGDADTQYF.

This chain joins TRBV4-2 and TRBJ2-7, with D uncertain. V gave up 1 base and J gave up 6 bases, with 4 bases separating them. There are 11 residues in the CDR3. The germline V gene encodes CDR1 LGHNA and CDR2 YNFKEQ. The CDR3 DNA is TGTGCCAGCAGCCAAGCTGCCGAGCAGTACTTC. As protein: CASSQAAEQYF.

This rearrangement joins TRBV6-5 to TRBJ1-1, with D hard to call. CDR1 is MNHEY and CDR2 is SVGAGI in the germline V gene. There are 11 residues in the CDR3. Deletions cut 5 bases from V and 10 bases from J, with 11 bases between. CDR3 DNA: TGTGCCAGCAGTCTGGACTCGGTAGCTTTCTTT. This translates into CASSLDSVAFF.

As for this clonotype: This likely comes from a read error, as the CDR3 has no conserved phenylalanine or tryptophan at its end. The J gene is TRBJ1-2, the V gene TRBV20-1; the match to TRBD1 covers 7 bases. This CDR3 region has 14 residues. V lost 5 bases and J lost 3; bases outside the gene matches: 9. Germline V CDR1 and CDR2: DFQATT, SNEGSKA (reference sequence). The CDR3 reads CSALRQGQYYGYTL. The DNA of the CDR3 is TGCAGTGCTCTGAGACAGGGACAGTACTATGGCTACACCCTT.

The sample holds many counts of this clonotype. One base away lies a much larger clone, so this may be a sequencing read error. Because it lacks the conserved phenylalanine or tryptophan at the end, this CDR3 is likely a read error. Because the CDR3's place on the DNA is in doubt, the DNA is left out and the CDR3 is given as listed by TCRdb. The chain couples TRBV20-1 to TRBJ2-1; the table's D call, TRBD1, has no DNA check behind it. Germline CDR1 DFQATT, CDR2 SNEGSKA (reference sequence). The CDR3 is 10 residues long, ends included. CDR3 loop: CSVREGMEFS.

In its sample, this clonotype was seen many times. The V gene is TRBV5-8, the J gene TRBJ2-1, with 7 positions matching TRBD2. The CDR3 loop spans 15 amino acids. J lost 9 bases, V lost 4 bases, and 13 bases had no gene match. Germline assignment: CDR1 SGHTS and CDR2 YDEGEE. CDR3 sequence reads: CASSPLKGGRGEQFF. The CDR3 nucleotides read TGTGCCAGCAGCCCCCTGAAGGGAGGGCGGGGTGAGCAGTTCTTC. The full variable domain, rest sourced from reference TRBV5-8 and TRBJ2-1, is EAGVTQSPTHLIKTRGQQATLRCSPISGHTSVYWYQQALGLGLQFLLWYDEGEERNRGNFPPRFSGRQFPNYSSELNVNALELEDSALYLCASSPLKGGRGEQFFGPGTRLTVL.

This clonotype was picked up a small number of times. A much bigger clone sits one base away, suggesting this may be a read error. The rearrangement uses TRBV20-1 and TRBJ1-2, with unresolved D. Germline lookup yields CDR1 DFQATT and CDR2 SNEGSKA (reference sequence). The CDR3 has 12 residues. This chain's CDR3 is CSAPSLNYGSTF. The CDR3 DNA is TGCAGTGCTCCTTCCCTAAACTATGGCTCCACCTTC.

This clonotype was detected ten times or more. The chain employs TRBV5-4 and TRBJ2-1; 15 bases are a match to TRBD2. This CDR3 spans 16 amino acids. J was trimmed by 6 bases and V by 4 bases; bases with no gene match: 5. CDR1 and CDR2 from the germline V gene are SGHNT and YYREEE (reference sequence). CDR3 DNA sequence: TGTGCCAGCAGCACGGGACTAGCGGGAGGTATCAATGAGCAGTTCTTC. Encoded protein: CASSTGLAGGINEQFF.

The table lists this clonotype with many counts. This CDR3 reads CASSGAPSSYNEQFF. CDR3 coding DNA: TGTGCCAGCAGTGGGGCTCCAAGCTCCTACAATGAGCAGTTCTTC. The rearrangement joins TRBV6-1 to TRBJ2-1, with D uncertain. The germline V and J ends were trimmed by 4 bases and 0 bases, with 10 bases remaining between them. This CDR3 contains 15 residues. Germline lookup yields CDR1 MNHNS and CDR2 SASEGT.

About this clonotype itself: A much larger clone differs by one base, so this may be a read error. Likely a read error: the CDR3 ends without its conserved phenylalanine or tryptophan. The J gene is TRBJ1-1, the V gene TRBV10-2; no reliable D call. CDR3 length: 12 residues. The V and J ends lost 4 bases and 0 bases respectively, with 3 bases between them. CDR1 and CDR2 from the germline V gene are WSHSY and SAAADI. The CDR3 bases are TGCGCCAGCAGTGCCGTGAACACTGAAGCTTTCCTT. Protein sequence: CASSAVNTEAFL.

This clonotype appeared many times. This chain connects TRBV4-1 to TRBJ2-1; D is undetermined. The CDR3 runs 15 residues. V was trimmed by 4 bases and J by 3 bases, leaving 13 bases between them. Germline values: CDR1 MGHRA, CDR2 YSYEKL. CDR3 loop: CASSLATKVYNEQFF. The CDR3 bases are TGCGCCAGCAGCCTTGCTACCAAAGTCTACAATGAGCAGTTCTTC.

This clonotype was recorded at least ten times. The J gene is TRBJ2-5, the V gene TRBV4-1, with D tentatively TRBD2 (5 bases). The length of the CDR3 is 15 residues. Trimming took off 1 base at V and 6 bases at J, with 15 bases between the two ends. Germline V lookup: CDR1 MGHRA, CDR2 YSYEKL. The CDR3 here is CASSQVAGGRQTQYF. The DNA for the CDR3 is TGCGCCAGCAGCCAAGTTGCGGGCGGGCGGCAGACCCAGTACTTC.